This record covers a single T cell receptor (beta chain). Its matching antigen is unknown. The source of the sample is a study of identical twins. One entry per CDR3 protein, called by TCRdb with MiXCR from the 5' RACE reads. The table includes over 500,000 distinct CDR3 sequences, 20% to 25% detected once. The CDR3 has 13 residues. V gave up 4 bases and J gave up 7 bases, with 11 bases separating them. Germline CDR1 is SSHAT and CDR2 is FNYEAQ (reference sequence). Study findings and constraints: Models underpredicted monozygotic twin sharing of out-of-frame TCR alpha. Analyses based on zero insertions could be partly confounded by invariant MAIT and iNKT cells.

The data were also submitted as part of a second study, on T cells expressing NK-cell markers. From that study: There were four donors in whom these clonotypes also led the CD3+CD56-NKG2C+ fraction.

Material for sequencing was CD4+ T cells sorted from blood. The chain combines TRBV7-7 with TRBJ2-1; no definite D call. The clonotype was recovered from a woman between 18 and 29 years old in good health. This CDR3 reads CASSSTEGNEQFF. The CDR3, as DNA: TGTGCCAGCAGCTCAACCGAAGGGAATGAGCAGTTCTTC.